This T cell receptor beta chain came from a study of blood T cell repertoires in COVID-19. In the study overall: Sample material is recorded as cDNA or gDNA derived from T cells, B-cell-depleted T cells, or PBMCs.

CDR1 is MRHNA, CDR2 SNTAGT, per germline. Trimming removed 5 bases from V and 4 bases from J; junction bases left unmatched: 8. This CDR3 region has 16 residues. Sequenced by immunoSEQ multiplex PCR; TCRdb stores in-frame clones only, minus some. The repertoire holds 60,000 to 85,000 clones, with 70% to 90% as singletons. This TCR came from a human donor in a cohort sampled during active COVID-19. V is TRBV6-4 and J is TRBJ1-2, with 12 bases matching TRBD1. The sequenced material came from peripheral blood. In nucleotides, the CDR3 is TGTGCCAGCAGTCCGGGACAGGGGGCGCCCTTCTATGGCTACACCTTC. Its protein product is CASSPGQGAPFYGYTF.